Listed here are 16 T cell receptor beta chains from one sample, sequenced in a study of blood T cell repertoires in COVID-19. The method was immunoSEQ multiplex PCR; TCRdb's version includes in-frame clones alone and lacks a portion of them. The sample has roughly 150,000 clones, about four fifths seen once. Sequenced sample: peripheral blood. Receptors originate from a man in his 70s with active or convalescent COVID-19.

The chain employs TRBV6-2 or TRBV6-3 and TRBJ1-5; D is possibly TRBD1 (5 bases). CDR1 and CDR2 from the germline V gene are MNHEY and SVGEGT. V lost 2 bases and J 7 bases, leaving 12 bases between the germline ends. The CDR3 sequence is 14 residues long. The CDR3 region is CASSYGGTGQPQHF. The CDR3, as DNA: TGTGCCAGCAGTTACGGGGGGACCGGGCAGCCCCAGCATTTT.

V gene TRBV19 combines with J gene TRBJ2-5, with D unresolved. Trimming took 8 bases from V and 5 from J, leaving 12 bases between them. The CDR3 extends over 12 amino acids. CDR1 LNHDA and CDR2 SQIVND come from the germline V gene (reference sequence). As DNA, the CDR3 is TGTGCCAGTTCGGTTACCGGTGAGACCCAGTACTTC. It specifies CASSVTGETQYF.

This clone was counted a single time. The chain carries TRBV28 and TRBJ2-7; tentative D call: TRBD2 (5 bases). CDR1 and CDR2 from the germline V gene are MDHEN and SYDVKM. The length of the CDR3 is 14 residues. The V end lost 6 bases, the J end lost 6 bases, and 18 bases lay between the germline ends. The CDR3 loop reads CASSPSEDGCEQYF. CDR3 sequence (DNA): TGTGCCAGCAGCCCTTCGGAGGATGGGTGCGAGCAGTACTTC.

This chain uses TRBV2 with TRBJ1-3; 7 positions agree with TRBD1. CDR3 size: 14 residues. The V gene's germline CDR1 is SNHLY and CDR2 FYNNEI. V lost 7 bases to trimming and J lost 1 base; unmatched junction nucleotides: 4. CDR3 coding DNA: TGTGCCAGCATTTACAGGGGATCTGGAAACACCATATATTTT. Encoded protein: CASIYRGSGNTIYF.

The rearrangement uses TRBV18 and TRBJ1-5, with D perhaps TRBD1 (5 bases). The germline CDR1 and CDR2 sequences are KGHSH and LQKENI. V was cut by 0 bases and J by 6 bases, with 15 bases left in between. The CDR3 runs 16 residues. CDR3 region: CASSPPGLGASQPQHF. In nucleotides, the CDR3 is TGTGCCAGCTCACCACCGGGACTGGGCGCGAGTCAGCCCCAGCATTTT. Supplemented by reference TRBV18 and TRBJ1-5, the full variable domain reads NAGVMQNPRHLVRRRGQEARLRCSPMKGHSHVYWYRQLPEEGLKFMVYLQKENIIDESGMPKERFSAEFPKEGPSILRIQQVVRGDSAAYFCASSPPGLGASQPQHFGDGTRLSIL.

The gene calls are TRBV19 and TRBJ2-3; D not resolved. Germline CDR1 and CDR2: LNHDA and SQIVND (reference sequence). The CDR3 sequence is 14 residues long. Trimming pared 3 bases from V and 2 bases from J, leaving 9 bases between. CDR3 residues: CASSIDTVTDTQYF. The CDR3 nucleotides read TGTGCCAGTAGTATCGACACAGTCACAGATACGCAGTATTTT.

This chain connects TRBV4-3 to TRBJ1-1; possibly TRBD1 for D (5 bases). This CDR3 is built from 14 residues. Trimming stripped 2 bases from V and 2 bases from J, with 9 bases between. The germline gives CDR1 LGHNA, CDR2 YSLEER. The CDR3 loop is CASSQPDRNTEAFF. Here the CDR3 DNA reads TGCGCCAGCAGCCAACCAGACAGAAACACTGAAGCTTTCTTT.

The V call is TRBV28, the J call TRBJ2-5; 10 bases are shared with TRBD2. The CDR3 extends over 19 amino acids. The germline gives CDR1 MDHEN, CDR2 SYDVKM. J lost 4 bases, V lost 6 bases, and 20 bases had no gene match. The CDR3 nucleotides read TGTGCCAGCAGCCTCAGACTAGCGGGTTCCATTGGGGTTCGAGAGACCCAGTACTTC. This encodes CASSLRLAGSIGVRETQYF.

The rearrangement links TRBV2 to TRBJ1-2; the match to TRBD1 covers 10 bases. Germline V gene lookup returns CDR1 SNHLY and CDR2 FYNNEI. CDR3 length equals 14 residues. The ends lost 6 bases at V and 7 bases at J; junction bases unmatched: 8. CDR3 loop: CASSVGGQGSGYTF. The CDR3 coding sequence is TGTGCCAGCAGCGTAGGGGGACAGGGGTCTGGCTACACCTTC.

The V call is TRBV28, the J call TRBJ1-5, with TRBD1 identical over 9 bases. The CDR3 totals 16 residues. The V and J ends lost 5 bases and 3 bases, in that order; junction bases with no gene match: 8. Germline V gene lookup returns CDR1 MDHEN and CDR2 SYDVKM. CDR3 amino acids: CASSRPGTGHNQPQHF. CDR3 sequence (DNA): TGTGCCAGCAGTCGACCCGGGACAGGGCACAATCAGCCCCAGCATTTT. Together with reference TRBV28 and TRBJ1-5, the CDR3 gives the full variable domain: DVKVTQSSRYLVKRTGEKVFLECVQDMDHENMFWYRQDPGLGLRLIYFSYDVKMKEKGDIPEGYSVSREKKERFSLILESASTNQTSMYLCASSRPGTGHNQPQHFGDGTRLSIL.

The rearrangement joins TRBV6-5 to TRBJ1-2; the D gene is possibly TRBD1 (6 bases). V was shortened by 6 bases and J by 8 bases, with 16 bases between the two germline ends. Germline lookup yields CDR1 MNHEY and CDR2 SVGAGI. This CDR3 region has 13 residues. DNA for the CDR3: TGTGCCAGCAGACCTGTCCTGGGGACAGGCTACACCTTC. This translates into CASRPVLGTGYTF.

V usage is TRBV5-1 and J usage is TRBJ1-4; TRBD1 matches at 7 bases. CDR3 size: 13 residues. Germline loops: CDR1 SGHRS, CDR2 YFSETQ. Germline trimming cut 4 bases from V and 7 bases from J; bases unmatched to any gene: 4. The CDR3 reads CASSLQGGEKLFF. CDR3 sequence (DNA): TGCGCCAGCAGCCTGCAGGGGGGTGAAAAACTGTTTTTT.

CDR3 loop: CSVAGTGDNEQFF. CDR3 sequence (DNA): TGCAGCGTCGCCGGGACAGGGGACAATGAGCAGTTCTTC. The chain couples TRBV29-1 to TRBJ2-1, with TRBD1 matching over 10 bases. The V segment lost 6 bases and the J segment 5 bases; nucleotides outside the gene matches: 4. Germline V gene lookup returns CDR1 SQVTM and CDR2 ANQGSEA. This CDR3 is built from 13 residues.

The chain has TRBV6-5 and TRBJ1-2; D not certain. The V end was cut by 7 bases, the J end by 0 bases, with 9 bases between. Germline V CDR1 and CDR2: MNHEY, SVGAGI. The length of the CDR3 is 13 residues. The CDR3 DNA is TGTGCCAGCATCCACAATTCTAACTATGGCTACACCTTC. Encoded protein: CASIHNSNYGYTF.

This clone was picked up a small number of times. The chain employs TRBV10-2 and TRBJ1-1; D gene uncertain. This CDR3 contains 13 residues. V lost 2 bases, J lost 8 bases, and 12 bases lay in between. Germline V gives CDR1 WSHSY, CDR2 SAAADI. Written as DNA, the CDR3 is TGCGCCAGCAGTGAGCTATCACTGAGCGAAGCTTTCTTT. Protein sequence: CASSELSLSEAFF.

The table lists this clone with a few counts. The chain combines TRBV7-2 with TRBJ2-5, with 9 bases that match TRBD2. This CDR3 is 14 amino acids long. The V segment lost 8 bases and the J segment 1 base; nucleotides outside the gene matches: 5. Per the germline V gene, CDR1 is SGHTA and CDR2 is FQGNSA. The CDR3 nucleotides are TGTGCCAGCTCCGGGCGGGAGGGCCAAGAGACCCAGTACTTC. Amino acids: CASSGREGQETQYF.